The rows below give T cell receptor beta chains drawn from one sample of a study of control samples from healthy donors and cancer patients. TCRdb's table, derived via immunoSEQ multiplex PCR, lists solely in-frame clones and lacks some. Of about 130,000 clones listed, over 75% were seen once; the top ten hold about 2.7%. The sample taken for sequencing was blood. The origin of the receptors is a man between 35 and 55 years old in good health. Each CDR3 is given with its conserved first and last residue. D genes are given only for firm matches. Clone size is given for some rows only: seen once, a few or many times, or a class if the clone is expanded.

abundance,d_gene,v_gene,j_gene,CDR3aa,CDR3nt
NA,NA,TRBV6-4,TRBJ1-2,CASSEGYGYTF,TGTGCCAGCAGTGAGGGGTATGGCTACACCTTC
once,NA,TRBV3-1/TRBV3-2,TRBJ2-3,CASSHSRTDTQYF,TGTGCCAGCAGCCATAGCCGGACAGATACGCAGTATTTT
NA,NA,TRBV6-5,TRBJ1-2,CASSFDRLYGYTF,TGTGCCAGCAGTTTCGACAGACTCTATGGCTACACCTTC
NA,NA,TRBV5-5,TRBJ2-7,CASSLEDNTYEQYF,TGTGCCAGCAGCTTGGAAGACAACACCTACGAGCAGTACTTC
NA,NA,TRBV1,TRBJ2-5,CTSSQVPSGGARETQYF,TGCACCAGCAGCCAAGTACCCAGCGGGGGGGCAAGGGAGACCCAGTACTTC
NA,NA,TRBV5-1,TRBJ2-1,CASSPEGGGQFF,TGCGCCAGCAGCCCGGAGGGGGGAGGGCAGTTCTTC
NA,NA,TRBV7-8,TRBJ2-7,CASSLEYEQYF,TGTGCCAGCAGCTTAGAATACGAGCAGTACTTC
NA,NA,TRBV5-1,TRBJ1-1,CASSLIADTEAFF,TGCGCCAGCAGCTTGATCGCAGACACTGAAGCTTTCTTT
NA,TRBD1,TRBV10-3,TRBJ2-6,CAISEWTGIDSGANVLTF,TGTGCCATCAGTGAATGGACAGGGATCGACTCTGGGGCCAACGTCCTGACTTTC
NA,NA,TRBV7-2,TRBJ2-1,CASSLDGLLYNEQFF,TGTGCCAGCAGCCTCGACGGACTTTTGTACAATGAGCAGTTCTTC
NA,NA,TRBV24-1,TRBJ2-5,CAPRSCLKTQYF,TGTGCCCCCCGTTCTTGTCTGAAGACCCAGTACTTC
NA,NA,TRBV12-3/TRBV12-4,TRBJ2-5,CASSFSRETQYF,TGTGCCAGCAGTTTCAGTCGAGAGACCCAGTACTTC
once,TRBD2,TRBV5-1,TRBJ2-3,CASSLEVAGGADTQYF,TGCGCCAGCAGCTTGGAGGTAGCGGGGGGGGCAGATACGCAGTATTTT
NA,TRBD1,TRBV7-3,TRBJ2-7,CASSLPGTGPQYF,TGTGCCAGCAGCTTACCTGGGACAGGGCCGCAGTACTTC
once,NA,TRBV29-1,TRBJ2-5,CSVVPRDQQETQYF,TGCAGCGTTGTGCCCCGGGACCAACAAGAGACCCAGTACTTC
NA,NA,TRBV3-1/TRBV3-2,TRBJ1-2,CASSQDDNYGYTF,TGTGCCAGCAGCCAAGACGACAACTATGGCTACACCTTC
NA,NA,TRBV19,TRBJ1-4,CASIGNPNEKLFF,TGTGCCAGTATTGGGAATCCTAATGAAAAACTGTTTTTT
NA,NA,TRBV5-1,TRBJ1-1,CASSLGVVGAEAFF,TGCGCCAGCAGCTTGGGGGTGGTGGGGGCTGAAGCTTTCTTT
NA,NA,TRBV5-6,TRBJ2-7,CASSLVGGITPEQYF,TGTGCCAGCAGCTTGGTTGGGGGAATTACGCCCGAGCAGTACTTC
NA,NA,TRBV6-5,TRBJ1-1,CASTSSRNTEAFF,TGTGCCAGCACCTCGTCGAGGAACACTGAAGCTTTCTTT
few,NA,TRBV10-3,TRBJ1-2,CAISPPNPGHPNYGYTF,TGTGCCATCTCCCCTCCTAACCCGGGGCATCCTAACTATGGCTACACCTTC
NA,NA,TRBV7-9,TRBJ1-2,CASSPRAGNYGYTF,TGTGCCAGCAGCCCGCGGGCAGGCAACTATGGCTACACCTTC
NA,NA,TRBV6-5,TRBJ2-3,CASSPSTDTQYF,TGTGCCAGCAGTCCTAGCACAGATACGCAGTATTTT
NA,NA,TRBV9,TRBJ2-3,CASSVDGDTQYF,TGTGCCAGCAGCGTGGATGGAGATACGCAGTATTTT
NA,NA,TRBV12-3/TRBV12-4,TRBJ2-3,CASSSPRPDTQYF,TGTGCCAGCAGTTCACCCCGTCCAGATACGCAGTATTTT
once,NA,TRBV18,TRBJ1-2,CASSPGGSGYGYTF,TGTGCCAGCTCACCAGGAGGGTCTGGATATGGCTACACCTTC
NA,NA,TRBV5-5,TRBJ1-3,CASSLLLGGSFSLSGNTIYF,TGTGCCAGCAGCCTCCTGCTTGGGGGATCGTTTTCACTCTCTGGAAACACCATATATTTT
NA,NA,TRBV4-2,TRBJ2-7,CASSQKNEQYF,TGTGCCAGCAGCCAAAAAAACGAGCAGTACTTC
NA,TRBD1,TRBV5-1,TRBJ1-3,CASSSNRGSGNTIYF,TGCGCCAGCAGCTCCAACAGGGGATCCGGAAACACCATATATTTT
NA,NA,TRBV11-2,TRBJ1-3,CASSLGLSLGGNTIYF,TGTGCCAGCAGCCTCGGGTTGTCCCTCGGGGGAAACACCATATATTTT
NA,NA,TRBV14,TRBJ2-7,CASSQKFAPVMHEQYF,TGTGCCAGCAGCCAAAAATTTGCCCCCGTTATGCACGAGCAGTACTTC
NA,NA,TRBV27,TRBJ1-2,CASSLLADGFYGYTF,TGTGCCAGCAGTTTGTTGGCCGATGGATTCTATGGCTACACCTTC
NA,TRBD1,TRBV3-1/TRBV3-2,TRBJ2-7,CASSQEWVPGQLISSSYEQYF,TGTGCCAGCAGCCAAGAGTGGGTACCGGGACAGCTTATATCTTCCTCCTACGAGCAGTACTTC
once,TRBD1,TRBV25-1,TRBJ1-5,CASPNPGQGAKPQHF,TGTGCCAGCCCGAACCCCGGACAGGGGGCGAAGCCCCAGCATTTT
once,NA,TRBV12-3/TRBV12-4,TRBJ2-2,CASSLISSGELFF,TGTGCCAGCAGCTTGATCTCGTCCGGGGAGCTGTTTTTT
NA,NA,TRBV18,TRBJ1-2,CASSPAGQQGYTF,TGTGCCAGCTCACCAGCCGGACAGCAAGGCTACACCTTC
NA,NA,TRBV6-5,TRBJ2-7,CASTFDRISYEQYF,TGTGCCAGCACCTTCGACAGGATCTCCTACGAGCAGTACTTC
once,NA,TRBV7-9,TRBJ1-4,CASSRGGTRREKLFF,TGTGCCAGCAGCCGAGGAGGCACGCGTAGGGAAAAACTGTTTTTT
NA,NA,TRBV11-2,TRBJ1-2,CASSLEIANYGYTF,TGTGCCAGCAGCTTAGAGATAGCTAACTATGGCTACACCTTC
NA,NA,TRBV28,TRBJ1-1,CASSIPGADKAFF,TGTGCCAGCAGCATACCGGGGGCAGATAAAGCTTTCTTT
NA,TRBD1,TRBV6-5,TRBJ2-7,CATTPATGGREQYF,TGTGCCACCACCCCCGCGACAGGGGGGAGGGAGCAGTACTTC
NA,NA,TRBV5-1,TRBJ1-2,CASSLDRVNYGYTF,TGCGCCAGCAGCTTGGACAGGGTTAACTATGGCTACACCTTC
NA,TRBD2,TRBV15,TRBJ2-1,CATSRDLGAGGLNEQFF,TGTGCCACCAGCAGAGATTTGGGAGCGGGGGGGCTTAATGAGCAGTTCTTC
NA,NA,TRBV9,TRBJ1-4,CASSVQSSRREKLFF,TGTGCCAGCAGCGTACAGTCTTCCCGGCGGGAAAAACTGTTTTTT
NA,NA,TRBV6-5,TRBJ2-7,CASSYSGEQYF,TGTGCCAGCAGTTACTCGGGGGAGCAGTACTTC
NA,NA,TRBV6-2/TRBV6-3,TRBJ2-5,CASSLGATRAQYF,TGTGCCAGCAGTTTAGGGGCCACAAGAGCCCAGTACTTC
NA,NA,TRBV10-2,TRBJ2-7,CASSESNPYEQYF,TGCGCCAGCAGTGAGTCGAACCCCTACGAGCAGTACTTC
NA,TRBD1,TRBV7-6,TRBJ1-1,CASSLPRQGANTEAFF,TGTGCCAGCAGCTTACCCCGACAGGGGGCTAACACTGAAGCTTTCTTT